Listed below are T cell receptor beta chains from one sample, sequenced in a study of T cell repertoires in cytomegalovirus infection. TCRdb itself ran the reads through MiXCR, one entry per CDR3 protein. The sample contains some 390,000 distinct CDR3 sequences, around 18% of which appear only once. Sequenced sample: PBMCs. Receptors originate from a human donor in good health (CMV status not recorded). Some clones in this sample may be carry-over from other donors' samples. Each CDR3 is given with its conserved first and last residue. Each record gives: CDR3 length, V gene, J gene, D gene, clone size, CDR3 protein, CDR3 DNA. D genes are given only for firm matches. For some rows the clone size is stated as once, few or many, or as a class when expanded; others skip it.

length: 16
V: TRBV4-3
J: TRBJ1-3
D: NA
size: few
CDR3: CASSQETTNSGNTIYF
DNA: TGCGCCAGCAGCCAAGAGACGACAAACTCTGGAAACACCATATATTTT

length: 15
V: TRBV18
J: TRBJ2-5
D: NA
size: NA
CDR3: CASSPLAGIQETQYF
DNA: TGTGCCAGCTCACCACTCGCAGGTATCCAAGAGACCCAGTACTTC

length: 17
V: TRBV11-3
J: TRBJ2-6
D: TRBD1
size: many
CDR3: CASSPRTGSSGANVLTF
DNA: TGTGCCAGCAGCCCCCGGACAGGGAGCTCTGGGGCCAACGTCCTGACTTTC

length: 13
V: TRBV7-2
J: TRBJ1-6
D: NA
size: many
CDR3: CASSPSGDSPLHF
DNA: TGTGCCAGCAGCCCCAGCGGTGATTCACCCCTCCACTTT

length: 18
V: TRBV5-4
J: TRBJ2-2
D: TRBD2
size: NA
CDR3: CASSVAGLGFANTGELFF
DNA: TGTGCCAGCAGCGTTGCGGGACTAGGGTTCGCGAACACCGGGGAGCTGTTTTTT

length: 15
V: TRBV4-3
J: TRBJ2-7
D: TRBD2
size: NA
CDR3: CASSQDPGTRYEQYF
DNA: TGCGCCAGCAGCCAAGATCCCGGGACTAGGTACGAGCAGTACTTC

length: 14
V: TRBV5-1
J: TRBJ1-1
D: NA
size: NA
CDR3: CASSLGDKDTEAFF
DNA: TGCGCCAGCAGCTTGGGGGACAAGGACACTGAAGCTTTCTTT

length: 13
V: TRBV27
J: TRBJ1-1
D: NA
size: few
CDR3: CASSTTPDTEAFF
DNA: TGTGCCAGCAGTACCACCCCTGACACTGAAGCTTTCTTT

length: 15
V: TRBV2
J: TRBJ2-7
D: NA
size: NA
CDR3: CASSREAGSSYEQYF
DNA: TGTGCCAGCAGTCGGGAAGCAGGGAGCTCCTACGAGCAGTACTTC

length: 14
V: TRBV2
J: TRBJ2-1
D: TRBD1
size: NA
CDR3: CASRQGAGYNEQFF
DNA: TGTGCCAGCAGACAGGGGGCCGGCTACAATGAGCAGTTCTTC

length: 14
V: TRBV30
J: TRBJ2-5
D: TRBD2
size: NA
CDR3: CAWARGRWGETQYF
DNA: TGTGCCTGGGCTCGCGGGAGATGGGGAGAGACCCAGTACTTC

length: 11
V: TRBV6-2/TRBV6-3
J: TRBJ2-2
D: NA
size: many
CDR3: CATRRTGELFF
DNA: TGTGCCACCCGCCGTACCGGGGAGCTGTTTTTT

length: 11
V: TRBV29-1
J: TRBJ1-1
D: NA
size: NA
CDR3: CSVEFDTEAFF
DNA: TGCAGCGTCGAATTTGACACTGAAGCTTTCTTT

length: 17
V: TRBV7-9
J: TRBJ1-5
D: TRBD1
size: NA
CDR3: CASSSAGGFFSNQPQHF
DNA: TGTGCCAGCAGCTCGGCAGGGGGGTTCTTTAGCAATCAGCCCCAGCATTTT

length: 16
V: TRBV5-6
J: TRBJ2-3
D: NA
size: few
CDR3: CASSLVRLAPTDTQYF
DNA: TGTGCCAGCAGCTTGGTTCGCCTAGCGCCCACAGATACGCAGTATTTT

length: 14
V: TRBV29-1
J: TRBJ2-1
D: TRBD2
size: NA
CDR3: CSVDGGGYYNEQFF
DNA: TGCAGCGTTGATGGCGGGGGGTACTACAATGAGCAGTTCTTC

length: 14
V: TRBV7-2
J: TRBJ1-4
D: NA
size: many
CDR3: CASSPRGDGEKLFF
DNA: TGTGCCAGCAGCCCCCGGGGGGATGGAGAAAAACTGTTTTTT

length: 12
V: TRBV6-2/TRBV6-3
J: TRBJ1-5
D: NA
size: NA
CDR3: CATSVSNQPQHF
DNA: TGTGCCACCTCGGTTAGCAATCAGCCCCAGCATTTT

length: 16
V: TRBV6-2/TRBV6-3
J: TRBJ2-1
D: TRBD2
size: many
CDR3: CASSYSSSGRADEQFF
DNA: TGTGCCAGCAGTTACTCATCAAGCGGGAGGGCCGATGAGCAGTTCTTC

length: 13
V: TRBV7-9
J: TRBJ2-1
D: TRBD2
size: few
CDR3: CAGGLAGYNEQFF
DNA: TGTGCCGGGGGACTAGCGGGGTACAATGAGCAGTTCTTC

length: 14
V: TRBV7-8
J: TRBJ2-3
D: NA
size: many
CDR3: CASSPEPRADTQYF
DNA: TGTGCCAGCAGCCCCGAACCTCGGGCAGATACGCAGTATTTT

length: 15
V: TRBV5-5
J: TRBJ2-3
D: NA
size: few
CDR3: CASSEAMPGTDTQYF
DNA: TGTGCCAGCAGCGAAGCGATGCCGGGCACAGATACGCAGTATTTT

length: 16
V: TRBV7-2
J: TRBJ1-5
D: TRBD1
size: many
CDR3: CASSLHSGQINQPQHF
DNA: TGTGCCAGCAGCTTACACTCGGGACAGATCAATCAGCCCCAGCATTTT

length: 14
V: TRBV19
J: TRBJ2-7
D: NA
size: few
CDR3: CASSIRDVMDEQYF
DNA: TGTGCCAGTAGTATCCGGGACGTCATGGACGAGCAGTACTTC

length: 13
V: TRBV20-1
J: TRBJ2-1
D: TRBD2
size: few
CDR3: CSVGTSGARGQFF
DNA: TGCAGTGTTGGGACTAGCGGGGCAAGGGGGCAGTTCTTC

length: 13
V: TRBV7-2
J: TRBJ2-4
D: NA
size: many
CDR3: CASSLVLEGIQYF
DNA: TGTGCCAGCAGCTTAGTGTTGGAGGGCATTCAGTACTTC

length: 14
V: TRBV7-2
J: TRBJ2-2
D: TRBD1
size: NA
CDR3: CASSPGGWGGELFF
DNA: TGTGCCAGCAGCCCAGGGGGCTGGGGCGGGGAGCTGTTTTTT

length: 13
V: TRBV6-5
J: TRBJ2-3
D: NA
size: NA
CDR3: CASSYSNGGTQYF
DNA: TGTGCCAGCAGTTACTCGAACGGGGGTACGCAGTATTTT

length: 14
V: TRBV12-3/TRBV12-4
J: TRBJ2-3
D: TRBD2
size: NA
CDR3: CASSLAGVADTQYF
DNA: TGTGCCAGCAGTCTAGCGGGAGTCGCAGATACGCAGTATTTT

length: 16
V: TRBV11-2
J: TRBJ2-1
D: TRBD1
size: few
CDR3: CASSFPGRGPLAEQFF
DNA: TGTGCCAGCAGCTTTCCCGGCAGGGGGCCCCTCGCTGAGCAGTTCTTC

length: 11
V: TRBV20-1
J: TRBJ2-1
D: NA
size: few
CDR3: CSAEASNEQFF
DNA: TGCAGTGCTGAAGCGAGCAATGAGCAGTTCTTC

length: 16
V: TRBV6-5
J: TRBJ2-5
D: TRBD2
size: few
CDR3: CASSYLGLAGPPTQYF
DNA: TGTGCCAGCAGTTACTTGGGACTAGCGGGGCCCCCGACCCAGTACTTC

length: 13
V: TRBV6-5
J: TRBJ2-3
D: NA
size: few
CDR3: CASSYAETDTQYF
DNA: TGTGCCAGCAGTTACGCGGAAACAGATACGCAGTATTTT

length: 14
V: TRBV7-2
J: TRBJ1-4
D: TRBD1
size: many
CDR3: CASSAQGADEKLFF
DNA: TGTGCCAGCAGCGCACAGGGGGCTGATGAAAAACTGTTTTTT

length: 13
V: TRBV6-2/TRBV6-3
J: TRBJ2-7
D: NA
size: few
CDR3: CASSPQGLNEQYF
DNA: TGTGCCAGCAGTCCCCAGGGGCTCAACGAGCAGTACTTC

length: 14
V: TRBV7-6
J: TRBJ2-2
D: TRBD1
size: many
CDR3: CASSLRTGPGELFF
DNA: TGTGCCAGCAGCCTACGGACAGGCCCCGGGGAGCTGTTTTTT

length: 14
V: TRBV7-2
J: TRBJ2-1
D: NA
size: NA
CDR3: CASSLYAGNNEQFF
DNA: TGTGCCAGCAGCTTATATGCAGGGAACAATGAGCAGTTCTTC

length: 14
V: TRBV2
J: TRBJ1-5
D: NA
size: NA
CDR3: CASNRGGGSQPQHF
DNA: TGTGCCAGCAATCGAGGGGGAGGGAGTCAGCCCCAGCATTTT

length: 15
V: TRBV5-1
J: TRBJ2-5
D: TRBD1
size: NA
CDR3: CASSSYGQGGETQYF
DNA: TGCGCCAGCAGCTCATACGGACAGGGTGGCGAGACCCAGTACTTC

length: 15
V: TRBV7-2
J: TRBJ2-7
D: TRBD2
size: many
CDR3: CASRPAGPLPYEQYF
DNA: TGTGCCAGCAGGCCAGCGGGACCCCTACCCTACGAGCAGTACTTC

length: 14
V: TRBV5-1
J: TRBJ2-2
D: TRBD2
size: NA
CDR3: CASGEGANTGELFF
DNA: TGCGCCAGCGGGGAGGGCGCGAACACCGGGGAGCTGTTTTTT

length: 13
V: TRBV7-6
J: TRBJ2-7
D: NA
size: many
CDR3: CASSLAGYSEQYF
DNA: TGTGCTAGCAGCTTAGCCGGGTACTCCGAGCAGTACTTC

length: 17
V: TRBV12-3/TRBV12-4
J: TRBJ1-1
D: TRBD1
size: many
CDR3: CASSFHSWTGDDTEAFF
DNA: TGTGCCAGCAGTTTTCATAGTTGGACAGGGGATGACACTGAAGCTTTCTTT

length: 15
V: TRBV5-6
J: TRBJ2-2
D: NA
size: few
CDR3: CASSAEGTYDGELFF
DNA: TGTGCCAGCAGCGCGGAAGGGACCTACGACGGGGAGCTGTTTTTT

length: 13
V: TRBV20-1
J: TRBJ1-4
D: NA
size: NA
CDR3: CSARQGSSEKLFF
DNA: TGCAGTGCTCGTCAGGGGAGTTCCGAAAAACTGTTTTTT

length: 15
V: TRBV12-3/TRBV12-4
J: TRBJ1-1
D: TRBD1
size: NA
CDR3: CASRPRTGATIEAFF
DNA: TGTGCCAGCAGGCCCAGGACAGGGGCCACTATCGAAGCTTTCTTT

length: 14
V: TRBV12-3/TRBV12-4
J: TRBJ2-1
D: NA
size: many
CDR3: CASSFAGSYNEQFF
DNA: TGTGCCAGCAGTTTCGCAGGCTCCTACAATGAGCAGTTCTTC

length: 15
V: TRBV12-3/TRBV12-4
J: TRBJ1-1
D: NA
size: few
CDR3: CASSSDGRRNTEAFF
DNA: TGTGCCAGCAGTTCCGACGGGAGAAGGAACACTGAAGCTTTCTTT

length: 15
V: TRBV20-1
J: TRBJ2-1
D: TRBD2
size: NA
CDR3: CSARLGGRAGNEQFF
DNA: TGCAGTGCTAGACTGGGCGGGAGGGCCGGAAATGAGCAGTTCTTC

length: 16
V: TRBV7-2
J: TRBJ2-5
D: TRBD2
size: many
CDR3: CASSLALTSGAETQYF
DNA: TGTGCCAGCAGCTTAGCCCTGACTAGCGGGGCAGAGACCCAGTACTTC

length: 14
V: TRBV12-3/TRBV12-4
J: TRBJ1-2
D: NA
size: many
CDR3: CASSRNRELHGYTF
DNA: TGTGCCAGCAGTCGTAACCGGGAGCTACATGGCTACACCTTC

length: 14
V: TRBV20-1
J: TRBJ2-4
D: TRBD2
size: few
CDR3: CSARVAGVRDIQYF
DNA: TGCAGTGCTAGAGTAGCGGGGGTCCGGGACATTCAGTACTTC

length: 13
V: TRBV20-1
J: TRBJ2-5
D: TRBD1
size: NA
CDR3: CSARWDRGETQYF
DNA: TGCAGTGCTAGATGGGACAGGGGAGAGACCCAGTACTTC

length: 13
V: TRBV7-2
J: TRBJ2-7
D: NA
size: many
CDR3: CASSRQRGWEQYF
DNA: TGTGCCAGCAGTCGACAGAGAGGCTGGGAGCAGTACTTC

length: 14
V: TRBV20-1
J: TRBJ2-1
D: NA
size: few
CDR3: CSARDPTGLGEQFF
DNA: TGCAGTGCTAGAGACCCTACAGGGTTGGGTGAGCAGTTCTTC

length: 15
V: TRBV15
J: TRBJ1-5
D: NA
size: few
CDR3: CATSRSGKSAQPQHF
DNA: TGTGCCACCAGCAGGTCAGGGAAATCGGCTCAGCCCCAGCATTTT

length: 13
V: TRBV7-2
J: TRBJ2-1
D: NA
size: many
CDR3: CASSSILGNEQFF
DNA: TGTGCCAGCAGCTCAATCCTAGGGAATGAGCAGTTCTTC